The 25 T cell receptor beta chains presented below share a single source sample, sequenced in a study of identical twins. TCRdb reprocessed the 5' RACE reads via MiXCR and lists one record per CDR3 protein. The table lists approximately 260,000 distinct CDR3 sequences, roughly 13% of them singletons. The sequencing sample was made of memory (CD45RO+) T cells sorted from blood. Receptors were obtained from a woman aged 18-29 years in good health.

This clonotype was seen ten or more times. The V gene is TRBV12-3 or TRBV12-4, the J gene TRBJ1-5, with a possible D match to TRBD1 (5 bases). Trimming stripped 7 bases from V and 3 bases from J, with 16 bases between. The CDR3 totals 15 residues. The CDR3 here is CASIRDGFTNQPQHF. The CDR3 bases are TGTGCCAGCATTCGGGACGGCTTTACCAATCAGCCCCAGCATTTT.

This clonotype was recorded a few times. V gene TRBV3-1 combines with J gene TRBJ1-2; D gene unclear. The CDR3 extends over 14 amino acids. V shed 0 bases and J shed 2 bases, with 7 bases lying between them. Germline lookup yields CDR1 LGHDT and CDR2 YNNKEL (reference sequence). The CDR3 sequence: CASSQDLRNYGYTF. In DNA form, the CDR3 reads TGTGCCAGCAGCCAAGATTTACGGAACTATGGCTACACCTTC.

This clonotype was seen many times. The CDR3 region is CASSPGTGAHQPQHF. The CDR3 DNA is TGTGCCAGCAGCCCCGGGACAGGAGCCCATCAGCCCCAGCATTTT. This sequence joins TRBV12-3 or TRBV12-4 and TRBJ1-5; TRBD1 matches at 8 bases. The ends lost 6 bases at V and 5 bases at J; junction bases unmatched: 9. CDR3 size: 15 residues.

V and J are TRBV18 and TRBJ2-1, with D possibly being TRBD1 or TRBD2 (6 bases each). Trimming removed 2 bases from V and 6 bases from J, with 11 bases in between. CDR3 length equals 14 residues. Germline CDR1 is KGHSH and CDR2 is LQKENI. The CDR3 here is CASSPLGGFNEQFF. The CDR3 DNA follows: TGTGCCAGCTCACCATTGGGGGGCTTCAATGAGCAGTTCTTC.

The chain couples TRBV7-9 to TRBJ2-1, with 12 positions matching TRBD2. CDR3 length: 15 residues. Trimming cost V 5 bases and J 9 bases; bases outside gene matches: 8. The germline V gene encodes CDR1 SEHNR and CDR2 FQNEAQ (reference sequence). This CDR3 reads CASSRPSGGASEQFF. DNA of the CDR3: TGTGCCAGCAGCCGCCCTAGCGGGGGGGCCTCTGAGCAGTTCTTC.

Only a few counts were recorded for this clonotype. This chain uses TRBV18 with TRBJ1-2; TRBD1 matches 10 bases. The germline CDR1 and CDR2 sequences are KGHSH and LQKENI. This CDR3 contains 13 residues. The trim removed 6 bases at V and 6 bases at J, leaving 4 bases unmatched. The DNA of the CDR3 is TGTGCCAGCTCCCAGACAGGGGGCAATGGCTACACCTTC. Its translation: CASSQTGGNGYTF. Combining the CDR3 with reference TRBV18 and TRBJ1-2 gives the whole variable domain NAGVMQNPRHLVRRRGQEARLRCSPMKGHSHVYWYRQLPEEGLKFMVYLQKENIIDESGMPKERFSAEFPKEGPSILRIQQVVRGDSAAYFCASSQTGGNGYTFGSGTRLTVV.

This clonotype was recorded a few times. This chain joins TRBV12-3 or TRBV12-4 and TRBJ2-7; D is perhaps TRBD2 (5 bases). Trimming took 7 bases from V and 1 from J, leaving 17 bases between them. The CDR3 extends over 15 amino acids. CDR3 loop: CASTITDYGSYEQYF. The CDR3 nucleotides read TGTGCCAGCACCATCACCGACTACGGGTCCTACGAGCAGTACTTC.

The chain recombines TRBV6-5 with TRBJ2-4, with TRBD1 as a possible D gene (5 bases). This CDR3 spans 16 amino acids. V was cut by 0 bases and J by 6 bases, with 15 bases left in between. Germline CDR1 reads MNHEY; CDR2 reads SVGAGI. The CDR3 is CASSYSVRGQGNIQYF. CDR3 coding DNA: TGTGCCAGCAGTTACTCTGTAAGGGGCCAGGGAAACATTCAGTACTTC.

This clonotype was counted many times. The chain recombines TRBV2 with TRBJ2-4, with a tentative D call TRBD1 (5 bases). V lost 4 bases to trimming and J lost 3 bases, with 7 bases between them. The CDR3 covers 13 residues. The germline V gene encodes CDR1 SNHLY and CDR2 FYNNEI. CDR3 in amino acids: CASSVDSKNIQYF. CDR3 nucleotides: TGTGCCAGCAGTGTCGACAGCAAAAACATTCAGTACTTC.

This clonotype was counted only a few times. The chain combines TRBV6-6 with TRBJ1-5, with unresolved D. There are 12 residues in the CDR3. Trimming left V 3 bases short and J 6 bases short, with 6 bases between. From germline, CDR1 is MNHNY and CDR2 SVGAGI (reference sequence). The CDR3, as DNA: TGTGCCAGCAGTTATCTTGGTCAGCCCCAGCATTTT. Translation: CASSYLGQPQHF.

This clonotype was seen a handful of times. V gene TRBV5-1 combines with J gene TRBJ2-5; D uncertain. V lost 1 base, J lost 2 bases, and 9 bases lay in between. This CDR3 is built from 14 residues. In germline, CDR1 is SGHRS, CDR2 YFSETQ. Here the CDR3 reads CASSLSRIQETQYF. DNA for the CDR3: TGCGCCAGCAGCTTGTCCCGTATACAAGAGACCCAGTACTTC.

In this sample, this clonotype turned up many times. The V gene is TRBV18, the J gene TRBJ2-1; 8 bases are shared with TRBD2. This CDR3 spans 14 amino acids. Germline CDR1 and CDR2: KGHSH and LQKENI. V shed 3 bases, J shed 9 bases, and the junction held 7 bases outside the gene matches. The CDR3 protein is CASSPRTSGGEQFF. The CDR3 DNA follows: TGTGCCAGCTCACCGCGTACTAGCGGTGGTGAGCAGTTCTTC.

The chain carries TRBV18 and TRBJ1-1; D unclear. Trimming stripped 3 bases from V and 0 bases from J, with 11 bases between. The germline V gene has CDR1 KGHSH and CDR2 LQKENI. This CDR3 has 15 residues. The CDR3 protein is CASSPSRYLNTEAFF. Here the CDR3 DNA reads TGTGCCAGCTCACCCTCCAGGTACCTGAACACTGAAGCTTTCTTT.

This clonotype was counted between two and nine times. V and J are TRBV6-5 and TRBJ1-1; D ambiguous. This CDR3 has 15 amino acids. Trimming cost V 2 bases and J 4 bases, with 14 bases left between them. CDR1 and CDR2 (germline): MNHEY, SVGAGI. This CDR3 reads CASSYQPGVGTEAFF. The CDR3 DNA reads TGTGCCAGCAGTTACCAGCCTGGGGTAGGCACTGAAGCTTTCTTT.

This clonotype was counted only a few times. The CDR3, as DNA: TGCAGTGCTAGAAAACAGGGGGGAAGTGGCTACACCTTC. The encoded protein is CSARKQGGSGYTF. The rearrangement joins TRBV20-1 to TRBJ1-2, with 8 bases aligning to TRBD1. This CDR3 is 13 amino acids long. The V and J ends lost 2 bases and 7 bases, in that order; junction bases with no gene match: 6. The germline V gene encodes CDR1 DFQATT and CDR2 SNEGSKA (reference sequence).

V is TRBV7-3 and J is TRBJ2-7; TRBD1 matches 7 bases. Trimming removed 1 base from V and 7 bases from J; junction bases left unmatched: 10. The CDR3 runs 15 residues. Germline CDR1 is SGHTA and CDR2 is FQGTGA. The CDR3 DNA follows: TGTGCCAGCAGCTTAAGGACAGGCCCCCGCGTTGAGCAGTACTTC. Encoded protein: CASSLRTGPRVEQYF. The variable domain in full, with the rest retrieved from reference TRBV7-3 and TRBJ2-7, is GAGVSQTPSNKVTEKGKYVELRCDPISGHTALYWYRQSLGQGPEFLIYFQGTGAADDSGLPNDRFFAVRPEGSVSTLKIQRTERGDSAVYLCASSLRTGPRVEQYFGPGTRLTVT.

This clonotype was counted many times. The chain's CDR3 is CASKAAGAGELFF. CDR3 nucleotide sequence: TGTGCCAGCAAAGCGGCGGGGGCCGGGGAGCTGTTTTTT. V gene TRBV25-1 combines with J gene TRBJ2-2, with 7 bases matching TRBD2. V lost 7 bases to trimming and J lost 6 bases; unmatched junction nucleotides: 5. Per the germline V gene, CDR1 is MGHDK and CDR2 is SYGVNS. The CDR3 length is 13 residues.

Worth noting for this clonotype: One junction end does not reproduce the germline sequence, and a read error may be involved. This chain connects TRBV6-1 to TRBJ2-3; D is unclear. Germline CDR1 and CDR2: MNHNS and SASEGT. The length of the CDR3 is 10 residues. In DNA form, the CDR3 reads TGTGCCAGCAGTGAAGGGGTCCTGTCTTTT. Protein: CASSEGVLSF.

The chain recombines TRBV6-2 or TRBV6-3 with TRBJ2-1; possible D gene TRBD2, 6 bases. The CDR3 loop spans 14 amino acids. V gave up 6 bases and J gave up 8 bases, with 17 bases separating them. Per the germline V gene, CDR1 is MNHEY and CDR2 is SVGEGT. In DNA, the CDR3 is TGTGCCAGCAGCCAAGGACGTCCGGGGGATGAGCAGTTCTTC. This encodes CASSQGRPGDEQFF.

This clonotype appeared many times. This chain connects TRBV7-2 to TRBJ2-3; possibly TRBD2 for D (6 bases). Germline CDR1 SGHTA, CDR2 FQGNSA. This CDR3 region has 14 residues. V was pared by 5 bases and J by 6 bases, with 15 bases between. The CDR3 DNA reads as TGTGCCAGCAGCCTAAGTAGCGGAGGCGATACGCAGTATTTT. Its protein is CASSLSSGGDTQYF.

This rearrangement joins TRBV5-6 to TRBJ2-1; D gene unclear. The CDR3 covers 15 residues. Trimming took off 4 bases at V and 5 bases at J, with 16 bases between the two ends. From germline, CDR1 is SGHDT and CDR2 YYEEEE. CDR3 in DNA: TGTGCCAGCAGCCCGGACCCTAGAACTAACAATGAGCAGTTCTTC. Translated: CASSPDPRTNNEQFF.

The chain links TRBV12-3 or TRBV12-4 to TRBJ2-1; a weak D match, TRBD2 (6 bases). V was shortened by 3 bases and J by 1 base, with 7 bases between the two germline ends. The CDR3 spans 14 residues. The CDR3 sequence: CASSFRESYNEQFF. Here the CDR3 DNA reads TGTGCCAGCAGTTTCCGGGAGTCCTACAATGAGCAGTTCTTC.

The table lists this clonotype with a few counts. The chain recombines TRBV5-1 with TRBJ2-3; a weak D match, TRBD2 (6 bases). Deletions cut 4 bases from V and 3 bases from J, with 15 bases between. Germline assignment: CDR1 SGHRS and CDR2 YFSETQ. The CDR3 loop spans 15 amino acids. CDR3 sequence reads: CASSGVGLRTDTQYF. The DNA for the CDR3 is TGCGCCAGCAGCGGGGTGGGACTGAGGACAGATACGCAGTATTTT.

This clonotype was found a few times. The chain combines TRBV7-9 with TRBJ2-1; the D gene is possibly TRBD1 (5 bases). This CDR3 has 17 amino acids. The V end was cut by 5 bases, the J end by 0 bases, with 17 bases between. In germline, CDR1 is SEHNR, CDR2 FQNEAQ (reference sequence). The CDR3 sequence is CASSPGQGLSSYNEQFF. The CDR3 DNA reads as TGTGCCAGCAGCCCGGGCCAGGGCCTAAGCTCCTACAATGAGCAGTTCTTC.

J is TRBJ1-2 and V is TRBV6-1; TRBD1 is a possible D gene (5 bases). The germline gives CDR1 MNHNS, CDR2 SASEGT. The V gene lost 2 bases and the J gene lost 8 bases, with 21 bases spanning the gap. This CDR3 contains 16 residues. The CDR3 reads CASSERRDGSYWGYTF. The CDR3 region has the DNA TGTGCCAGCAGTGAACGAAGGGACGGTTCTTACTGGGGCTACACCTTC.